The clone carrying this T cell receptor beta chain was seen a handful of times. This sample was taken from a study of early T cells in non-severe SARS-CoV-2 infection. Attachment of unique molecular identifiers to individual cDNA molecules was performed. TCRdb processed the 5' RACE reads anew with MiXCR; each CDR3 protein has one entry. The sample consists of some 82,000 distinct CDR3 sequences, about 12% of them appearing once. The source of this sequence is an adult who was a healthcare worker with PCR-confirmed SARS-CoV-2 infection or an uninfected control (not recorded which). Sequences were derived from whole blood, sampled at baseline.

CDR3: CASSELADTQYF. CDR3 coding DNA: TGTGCCAGCAGTGAACTAGCAGATACGCAGTATTTT. The chain is built from TRBV2 and TRBJ2-3, with D unclear. The V and J ends lost 2 bases and 4 bases respectively, with 4 bases between them. From germline, CDR1 is SNHLY and CDR2 FYNNEI. The CDR3 has 12 amino acids. The full variable domain, completed using reference TRBV2 and TRBJ2-3, is EPEVTQTPSHQVTQMGQEVILRCVPISNHLYFYWYRQILGQKVEFLVSFYNNEISEKSEIFDDQFSVERPDGSNFTLKIRSTKLEDSAMYFCASSELADTQYFGPGTRLTVL.